These T cell receptor beta chains were read from a single sample in a study of shared clonotypes between healthy human individuals. Produced via immunoSEQ multiplex PCR; TCRdb's table is partial and in-frame only. The data hold roughly 2,300,000 clones, with about nine tenths observed a single time. Sequenced input: naive CD4+ T cells from PBMCs. The receptors derive from a man younger than 35 in good health. Some clones in this sample may be carry-over from other donors' samples. Each CDR3 is given with its conserved first and last residue. D genes are given only for firm matches. Size values are once, few and many counts, or a class for expanded clones, and some rows have none.

cdr3_nt cdr3_aa j_call clone_size v_call d_call
TGTGCCAGCTCAACGTGGAGCAATCAGCCCCAGCATTTT CASSTWSNQPQHF TRBJ1-5 once TRBV18 -
TGCGCCAGCAGCTTGCCAGGCGGGAACGTCTACGAGCAGTACTTC CASSLPGGNVYEQYF TRBJ2-7 - TRBV5-1 -
TGTGCCAGCAGTGACGGGACAGGGGTAAGAGCTTTCTTT CASSDGTGVRAFF TRBJ1-1 - TRBV25-1 TRBD1
TGTGCCAGCAGCGCGGGTAGGGGGTACAATGAGCAGTTCTTC CASSAGRGYNEQFF TRBJ2-1 - TRBV9 -
TGTGCCAGCAGCTCTACAGACAGGGGGTATGGCTACACCTTC CASSSTDRGYGYTF TRBJ1-2 - TRBV13 TRBD1
TGTGCCAGCAGGGCAACTAGCGGGAGGCCCTTTAGCTCCTACAATGAGCAGTTCTTC CASRATSGRPFSSYNEQFF TRBJ2-1 - TRBV2 TRBD2
TGTGCCAGCAGCTTAAGTGGACTCCATATTATGAACACTGAAGCTTTCTTT CASSLSGLHIMNTEAFF TRBJ1-1 - TRBV7-3 -
TGTGCCAGCAGCTTAGTTAAACTAGCGGGAGGGCGAGATACGCAGTATTTT CASSLVKLAGGRDTQYF TRBJ2-3 - TRBV11-3 TRBD2
TGCGCCAGCAGCCAGGACGGTGCTACGGAGTATTTT CASSQDGATEYF TRBJ2-3 - TRBV4-1 -
TGTGCCAGCAGTCTTTTTAGGGGGCCCGAGCAGTACTTC CASSLFRGPEQYF TRBJ2-7 - TRBV28 TRBD1
TGCGCCAGCAGCTTAACTAGCGGGGCGCTCCAAGAGACCCAGTACTTC CASSLTSGALQETQYF TRBJ2-5 - TRBV5-1 TRBD2
TGTGCCAGCAGTTCAAACCCTAAGACAGGGGGCGCTTCCAATCAGCCCCAGCATTTT CASSSNPKTGGASNQPQHF TRBJ1-5 - TRBV27 TRBD1
TGCGCCAGCAGCATGGGACTGCCGACCCACGAGCAGTACTTC CASSMGLPTHEQYF TRBJ2-7 - TRBV5-1 -
TGTGCCAGCAGCTTAGCGGTACTAGCGGGGTACGAGCAGTACTTC CASSLAVLAGYEQYF TRBJ2-7 - TRBV7-2 TRBD2
TGTGCCAGCTCCCCGGTTTCCTACGAGCAGTACTTC CASSPVSYEQYF TRBJ2-7 - TRBV18 -
TGTGCCATCTTCCCGGGACAGGGAGGGTTCGCGAACACCGGGGAGCTGTTTTTT CAIFPGQGGFANTGELFF TRBJ2-2 once TRBV10-3 TRBD1
TGTGCCAGCAGCTTGGGACAGGGGCCCCTCGAGCAGTACTTC CASSLGQGPLEQYF TRBJ2-7 - TRBV7-2 TRBD1
TGTGCCAGCAGCTACCTAGCGGGAGGGCCCTACAATGAGCAGTTCTTC CASSYLAGGPYNEQFF TRBJ2-1 - TRBV7-2 TRBD2
TGCGCCAGCACGGCGAAGGAATACCCCAATGAGCAGTTCTTC CASTAKEYPNEQFF TRBJ2-1 - TRBV5-1 -
TGTGCCAGCAGCTCCCTAGCGGGACAACAAGAGACCCAGTACTTC CASSSLAGQQETQYF TRBJ2-5 - TRBV11-2 TRBD2
TGCAGCGTCCGCCCGGGGGGACAAGAGACCCAGTACTTC CSVRPGGQETQYF TRBJ2-5 - TRBV29-1 TRBD2
TGTGCCAGCAGCTGGGGTGGGGATGGAAACACCATATATTTT CASSWGGDGNTIYF TRBJ1-3 - TRBV7-8 -
TGTGCCAGCAGACTACAGGGGGCTTTAGGTTACGAGCAGTACTTC CASRLQGALGYEQYF TRBJ2-7 - TRBV28 TRBD1
TGCGCCAGCAGCAGACTAGCGGGAGAGTCGGGTTACAATGAGCAGTTCTTC CASSRLAGESGYNEQFF TRBJ2-1 - TRBV5-1 TRBD2
TGTGCCAGCTCACCACCAAACAGGGCGCCCTACAATGAGCAGTTCTTC CASSPPNRAPYNEQFF TRBJ2-1 - TRBV18 -
TGTGCCAGCAGCCCCCACGCGCAACAGAAAGAAGCTTTCTTT CASSPHAQQKEAFF TRBJ1-1 - TRBV7-2 -
TGTGCCAGCAGCATGGACGGAAAACTGTTTTTT CASSMDGKLFF TRBJ1-4 - TRBV9 -
TGTGCCAGCAACTCAATAGGGGGCACCGGGGAGCTGTTTTTT CASNSIGGTGELFF TRBJ2-2 once TRBV7-9 -